This T cell receptor beta chain is drawn from a study of blood T cell repertoires in COVID-19. Study details: Sources were T cells, B-cell-depleted T cells, or PBMCs; the material itself was cDNA or gDNA.

Per germline, CDR1 SNHLY and CDR2 FYNNEI. Trimming took 2 bases from V and 3 from J; bases not matched to a gene: 4. This CDR3 comprises 14 residues. The assay was immunoSEQ multiplex PCR, and TCRdb's table has in-frame clones only and misses some. The table lists roughly 330,000 clones, 85% to 90% of them singletons, with roughly 4% in the top ten. The genes are TRBV2 and TRBJ2-7; 7 bases match TRBD2. This receptor was identified in a woman between 45 and 65 years old with active or convalescent COVID-19. The sequenced material came from peripheral blood. CDR3 sequence: CASSENPSGYEQYF. The CDR3 coding sequence is TGTGCCAGCAGTGAAAACCCTAGCGGCTACGAGCAGTACTTC.